Given below is one T cell receptor (beta chain) in context. Its target is not known. The data originate from a study of CD8+CD57+ T cells in acquired aplastic anemia. Study background: When averaged, DNA from sorted CD4+ and CD8+ cells came to 2.5 to 4 ug.

An expansion of CD8+CD57+ cells by flow cytometry had been shown in patients chosen for sequencing. None of the patients had been given any therapy when their blood was sampled. Template material for TCR beta VDJ and CDR3 profiling consisted of genomic DNA. TCRdb ran MiXCR on the reads and lists one entry per CDR3 protein. The data show more than 150,000 distinct CDR3 sequences, with around 50% seen just once and approximately 13% held by the top ten. Study findings and constraints: Patients and controls shared 25 to 30 CD8+ CDR3 sequences.

This CDR3 region has 16 residues. V was pared by 6 bases and J by 4 bases, with 11 bases of the junction left unmatched. Germline V CDR1 and CDR2: SNHLY, FYNNEI. Sequenced: sorted CD4+, CD8+, or CD8+CD57+ T cells (not recorded which) from PBMCs. The chain joins TRBV2 to TRBJ2-7, with 11 nucleotides matching TRBD2. The TCR was taken from a human donor with aplastic anemia. CDR3 in DNA: TGTGCCAGCAGGGTTGACCTAGCGGGGGGAGATTACGAGCAGTACTTC. It translates to CASRVDLAGGDYEQYF.